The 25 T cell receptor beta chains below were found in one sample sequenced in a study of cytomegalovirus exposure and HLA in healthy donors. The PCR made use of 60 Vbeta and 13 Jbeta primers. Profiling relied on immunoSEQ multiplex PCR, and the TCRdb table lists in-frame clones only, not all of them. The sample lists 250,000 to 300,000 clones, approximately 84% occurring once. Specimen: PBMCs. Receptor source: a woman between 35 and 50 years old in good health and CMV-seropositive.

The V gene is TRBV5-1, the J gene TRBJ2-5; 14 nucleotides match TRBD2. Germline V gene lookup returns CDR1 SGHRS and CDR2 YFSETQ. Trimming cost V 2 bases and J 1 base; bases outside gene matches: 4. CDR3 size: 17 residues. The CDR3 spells CASSFWGTSGSQETQYF. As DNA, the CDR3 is TGCGCCAGCAGCTTTTGGGGGACTAGCGGGAGCCAAGAGACCCAGTACTTC. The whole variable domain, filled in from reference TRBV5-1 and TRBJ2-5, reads KAGVTQTPRYLIKTRGQQVTLSCSPISGHRSVSWYQQTPGQGLQFLFEYFSETQRNKGNFPGRFSGRQFSNSRSEMNVSTLELGDSALYLCASSFWGTSGSQETQYFGPGTRLLVL.

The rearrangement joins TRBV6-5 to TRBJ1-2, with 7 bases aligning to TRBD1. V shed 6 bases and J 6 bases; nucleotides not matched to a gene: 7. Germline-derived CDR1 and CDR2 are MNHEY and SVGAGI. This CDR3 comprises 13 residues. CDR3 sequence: CASRPTGVHGYTF. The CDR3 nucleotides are TGTGCCAGCAGACCCACAGGGGTGCATGGCTACACCTTC.

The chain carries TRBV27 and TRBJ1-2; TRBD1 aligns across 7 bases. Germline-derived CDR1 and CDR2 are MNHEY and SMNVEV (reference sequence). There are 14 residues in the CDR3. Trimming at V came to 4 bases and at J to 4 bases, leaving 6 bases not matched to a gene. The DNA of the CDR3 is TGTGCCAGCAGTTCCCAGGGGGGTGGCTATGGCTACACCTTC. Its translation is CASSSQGGGYGYTF.

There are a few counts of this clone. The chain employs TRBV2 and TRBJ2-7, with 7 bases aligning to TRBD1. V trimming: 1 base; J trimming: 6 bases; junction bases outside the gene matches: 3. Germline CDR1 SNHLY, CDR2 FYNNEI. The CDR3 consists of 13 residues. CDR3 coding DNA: TGTGCCAGCAGTGAAGGGCCAGGGGGCGAGCAGTACTTC. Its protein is CASSEGPGGEQYF.

CDR3 nucleotide sequence: TGTGCCAGCACACGGGGGACTAGCGGAGCGAACACCGGGGAGCTGTTTTTT. Encoded protein: CASTRGTSGANTGELFF. The rearrangement links TRBV9 to TRBJ2-2; the match to TRBD2 covers 11 bases. CDR3 size: 17 residues. Trimming took 6 bases from V and 0 from J; bases not matched to a gene: 7. Germline V lookup: CDR1 SGDLS, CDR2 YYNGEE.

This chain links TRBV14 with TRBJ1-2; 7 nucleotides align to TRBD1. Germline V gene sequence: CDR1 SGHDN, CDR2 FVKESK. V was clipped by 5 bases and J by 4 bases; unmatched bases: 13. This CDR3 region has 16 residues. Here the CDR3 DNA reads TGTGCCAGCAGCAGGAGAGGGGGCGTGCTCGGCTATGGCTACACCTTC. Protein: CASSRRGGVLGYGYTF. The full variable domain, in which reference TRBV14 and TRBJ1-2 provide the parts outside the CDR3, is EAGVTQFPSHSVIEKGQTVTLRCDPISGHDNLYWYRRVMGKEIKFLLHFVKESKQDESGMPNNRFLAERTGGTYSTLKVQPAELEDSGVYFCASSRRGGVLGYGYTFGSGTRLTVV.

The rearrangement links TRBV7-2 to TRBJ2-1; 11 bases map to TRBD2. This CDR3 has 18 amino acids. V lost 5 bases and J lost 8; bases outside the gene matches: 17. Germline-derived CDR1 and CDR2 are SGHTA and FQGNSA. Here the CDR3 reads CASSNLLAGEGLDYEQFF. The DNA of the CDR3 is TGTGCCAGCAGCAACCTACTAGCGGGAGAGGGTTTGGACTATGAGCAGTTCTTC. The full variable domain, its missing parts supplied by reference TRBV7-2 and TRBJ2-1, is GAGVSQSPSNKVTEKGKDVELRCDPISGHTALYWYRQSLGQGLEFLIYFQGNSAPDKSGLPSDRFSAERTGGSVSTLTIQRTQQEDSAVYLCASSNLLAGEGLDYEQFFGPGTRLTVL.

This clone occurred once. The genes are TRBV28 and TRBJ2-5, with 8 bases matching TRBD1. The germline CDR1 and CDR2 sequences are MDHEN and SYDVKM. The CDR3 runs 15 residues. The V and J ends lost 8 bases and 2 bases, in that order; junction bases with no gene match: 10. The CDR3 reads CASHTAGTGQETQYF. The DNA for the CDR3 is TGTGCCAGCCATACAGCCGGGACAGGTCAAGAGACCCAGTACTTC.

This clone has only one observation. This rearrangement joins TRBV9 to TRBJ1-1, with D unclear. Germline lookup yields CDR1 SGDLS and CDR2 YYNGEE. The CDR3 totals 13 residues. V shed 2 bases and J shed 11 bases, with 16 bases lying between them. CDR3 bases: TGTGCCAGCAGCGTCTACCCGTCTACGGTTGCTTTCTTT. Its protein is CASSVYPSTVAFF.

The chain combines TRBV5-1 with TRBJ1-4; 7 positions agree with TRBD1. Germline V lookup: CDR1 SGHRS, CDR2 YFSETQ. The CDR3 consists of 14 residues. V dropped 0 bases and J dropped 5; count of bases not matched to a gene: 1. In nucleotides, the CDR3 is TGCGCCAGCAGCTTGGGACAGGGCAATGAAAAACTGTTTTTT. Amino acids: CASSLGQGNEKLFF.

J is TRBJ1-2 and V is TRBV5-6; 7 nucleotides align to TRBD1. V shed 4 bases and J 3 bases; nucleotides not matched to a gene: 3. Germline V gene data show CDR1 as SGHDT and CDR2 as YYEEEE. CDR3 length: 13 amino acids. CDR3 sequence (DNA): TGTGCCAGCAGCCAAGGGGGCGACTATGGCTACACCTTC. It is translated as CASSQGGDYGYTF.

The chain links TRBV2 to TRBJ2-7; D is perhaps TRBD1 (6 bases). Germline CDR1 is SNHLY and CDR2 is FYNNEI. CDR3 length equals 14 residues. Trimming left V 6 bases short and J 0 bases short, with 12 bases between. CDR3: CASREQGSSYEQYF. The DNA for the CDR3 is TGTGCCAGCAGGGAACAGGGTTCCTCCTACGAGCAGTACTTC.

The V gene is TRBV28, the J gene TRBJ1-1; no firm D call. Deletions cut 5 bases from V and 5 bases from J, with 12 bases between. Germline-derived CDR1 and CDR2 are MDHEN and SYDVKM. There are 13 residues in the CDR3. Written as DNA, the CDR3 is TGTGCCAGCAGTCTACGCCCGGAGACTGAAGCTTTCTTT. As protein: CASSLRPETEAFF.

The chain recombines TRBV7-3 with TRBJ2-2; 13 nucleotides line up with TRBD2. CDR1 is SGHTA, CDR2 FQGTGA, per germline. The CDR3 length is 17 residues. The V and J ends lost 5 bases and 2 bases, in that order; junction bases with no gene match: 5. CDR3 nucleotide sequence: TGTGCCAGCAGCCCTCGGACTAGCGGGAGTAACACCGGGGAGCTGTTTTTT. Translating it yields CASSPRTSGSNTGELFF. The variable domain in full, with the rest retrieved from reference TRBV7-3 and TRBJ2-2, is GAGVSQTPSNKVTEKGKYVELRCDPISGHTALYWYRQSLGQGPEFLIYFQGTGAADDSGLPNDRFFAVRPEGSVSTLKIQRTERGDSAVYLCASSPRTSGSNTGELFFGEGSRLTVL.

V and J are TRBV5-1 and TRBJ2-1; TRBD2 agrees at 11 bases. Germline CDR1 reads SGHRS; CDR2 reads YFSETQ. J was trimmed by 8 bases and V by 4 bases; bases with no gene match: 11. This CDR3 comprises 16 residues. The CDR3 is CASSPPLAGASHEQFF. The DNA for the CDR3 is TGCGCCAGCAGCCCCCCACTAGCGGGAGCGAGCCATGAGCAGTTCTTC.

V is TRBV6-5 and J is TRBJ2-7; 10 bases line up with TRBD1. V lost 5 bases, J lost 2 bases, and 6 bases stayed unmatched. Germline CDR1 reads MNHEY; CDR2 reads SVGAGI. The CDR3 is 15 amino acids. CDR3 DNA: TGTGCCAGCAGTCTCCGGGACAGGGGAACCTACGAGCAGTACTTC. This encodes CASSLRDRGTYEQYF.

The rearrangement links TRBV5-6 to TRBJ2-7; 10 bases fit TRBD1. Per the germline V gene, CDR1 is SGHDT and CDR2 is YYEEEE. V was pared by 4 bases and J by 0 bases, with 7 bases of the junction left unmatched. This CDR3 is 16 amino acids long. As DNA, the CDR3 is TGTGCCAGCAGCCCCGGGACAGGGGTTATCTCCTACGAGCAGTACTTC. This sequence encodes CASSPGTGVISYEQYF.

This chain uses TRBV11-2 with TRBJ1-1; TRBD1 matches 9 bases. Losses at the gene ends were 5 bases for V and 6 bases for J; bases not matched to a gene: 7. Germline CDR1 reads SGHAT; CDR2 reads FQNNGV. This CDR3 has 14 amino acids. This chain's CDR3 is CASSKTGGLSEAFF. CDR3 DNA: TGTGCCAGCAGCAAAACAGGGGGCTTATCTGAAGCTTTCTTT.

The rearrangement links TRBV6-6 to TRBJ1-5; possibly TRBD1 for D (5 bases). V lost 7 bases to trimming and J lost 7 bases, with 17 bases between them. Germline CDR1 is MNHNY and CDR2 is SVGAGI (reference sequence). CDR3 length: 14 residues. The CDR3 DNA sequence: TGTGCCAGCACTAGGGGAGGGAGGGACCAGCCCCAGCATTTT. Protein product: CASTRGGRDQPQHF.

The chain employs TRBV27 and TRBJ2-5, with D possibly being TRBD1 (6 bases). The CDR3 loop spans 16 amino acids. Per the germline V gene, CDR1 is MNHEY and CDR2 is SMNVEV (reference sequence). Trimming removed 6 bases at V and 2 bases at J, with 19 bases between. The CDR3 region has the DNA TGTGCCAGCAGCCCCTCGCGAGGACAGAAGCAAGAGACCCAGTACTTC. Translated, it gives CASSPSRGQKQETQYF.

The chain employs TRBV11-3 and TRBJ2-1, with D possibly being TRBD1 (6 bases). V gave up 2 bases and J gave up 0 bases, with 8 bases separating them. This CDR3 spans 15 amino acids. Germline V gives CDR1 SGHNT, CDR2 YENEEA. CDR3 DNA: TGTGCCAGCAGCTTAAGGGACAACTCCTACAATGAGCAGTTCTTC. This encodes CASSLRDNSYNEQFF.

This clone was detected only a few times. The CDR3 spells CASSLGNGLPYEQYF. The CDR3 nucleotides read TGTGCCAGCAGCTTAGGCAACGGGTTACCCTACGAGCAGTACTTC. This chain connects TRBV7-2 to TRBJ2-7; D call uncertain. CDR3 length equals 15 residues. The V and J ends lost 1 base and 2 bases respectively, with 12 bases between them. Germline loops: CDR1 SGHTA, CDR2 FQGNSA.

The CDR3 is CASSSGTKNTEAFF. CDR3 nucleotide sequence: TGCGCCAGCAGCTCCGGGACAAAGAACACTGAAGCTTTCTTT. The chain has TRBV5-1 and TRBJ1-1; perhaps TRBD1 as D (6 bases). Trimming removed 3 bases from V and 1 base from J, with 10 bases in between. The CDR3 spans 14 residues. CDR1 is SGHRS and CDR2 is YFSETQ in the germline V gene. Full variable domain (outside the CDR3, taken from reference TRBV5-1 and TRBJ1-1): KAGVTQTPRYLIKTRGQQVTLSCSPISGHRSVSWYQQTPGQGLQFLFEYFSETQRNKGNFPGRFSGRQFSNSRSEMNVSTLELGDSALYLCASSSGTKNTEAFFGQGTRLTVV.

The CDR3 sequence is CAAPGQGNTGELFF. The CDR3, as DNA: TGTGCCGCGCCGGGACAGGGCAACACCGGGGAGCTGTTTTTT. This sequence joins TRBV6-1 and TRBJ2-2; 9 bases match TRBD1. This CDR3 is built from 14 residues. The V gene's germline CDR1 is MNHNS and CDR2 SASEGT. J gave up 2 bases and V 11 bases, and 6 bases lay outside the gene matches.

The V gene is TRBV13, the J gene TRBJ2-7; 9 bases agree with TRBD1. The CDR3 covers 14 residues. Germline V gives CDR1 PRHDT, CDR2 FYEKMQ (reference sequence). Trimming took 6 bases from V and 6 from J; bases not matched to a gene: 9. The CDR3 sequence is CASREQGATGEQYF. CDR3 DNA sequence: TGTGCCAGCAGGGAACAGGGGGCAACCGGCGAGCAGTACTTC. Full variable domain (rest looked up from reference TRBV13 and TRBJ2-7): AAGVIQSPRHLIKEKRETATLKCYPIPRHDTVYWYQQGPGQDPQFLISFYEKMQSDKGSIPDRFSAQQFSDYHSELNMSSLELGDSALYFCASREQGATGEQYFGPGTRLTVT.